This T cell receptor (beta chain) was documented in a study of blood T cell repertoires in COVID-19. Study-wide background: Material from acute and convalescent COVID-19 was sourced from the United States, Italy and Spain. PBMCs, B-cell-depleted T cells, or T cells provided the cDNA or gDNA that made up the material.

In the authors' methods: Estimated nucleated cell counts came from reference gene primer amplification. Using immunoSEQ multiplex PCR, the repertoire was profiled, and TCRdb retains in-frame clones only, with some absent. Clone size and the V and J calls come from that table; the DNA yielded D and trimming. The sample has under 200,000 clones; roughly 77% are singletons. The V gene lost 6 bases and the J gene lost 7 bases, with 13 bases spanning the gap. The CDR3 is made up of 13 amino acids. Germline V gene sequence: CDR1 SQVTM, CDR2 ANQGSEA. The genes are TRBV29-1 and TRBJ1-6, with D possibly matching TRBD1 (5 bases). The clonotype was recovered from a man aged 70 or older with active or convalescent COVID-19. Sequencing used peripheral blood. The CDR3 reads CSVARGENSPLHF. DNA of the CDR3: TGCAGCGTCGCCCGGGGGGAAAATTCACCCCTCCACTTT.